This T cell receptor (beta chain) was documented in a study of T cell responses to AZD1222 COVID-19 vaccine. The germline V gene has CDR1 MRHNA and CDR2 SNTAGT. The CDR3 has 15 amino acids. V lost 4 bases and J lost 1, with 13 bases in between. Generated by immunoSEQ multiplex PCR, the TCRdb table keeps only in-frame clones and is missing some. In the table there are 150,000 to 200,000 clones, around 90% of which are singletons. The receptor was derived from an adult who received the AZD1222 COVID-19 vaccine. V gene TRBV6-4 combines with J gene TRBJ1-2; no definite D call. This material consisted of peripheral blood, taken 28 days after the second AZD1222 dose. The CDR3 DNA reads TGTGCCAGCAGTGGTCCAAGGCATGATAACTATGGCTACACCTTC. It codes for CASSGPRHDNYGYTF.